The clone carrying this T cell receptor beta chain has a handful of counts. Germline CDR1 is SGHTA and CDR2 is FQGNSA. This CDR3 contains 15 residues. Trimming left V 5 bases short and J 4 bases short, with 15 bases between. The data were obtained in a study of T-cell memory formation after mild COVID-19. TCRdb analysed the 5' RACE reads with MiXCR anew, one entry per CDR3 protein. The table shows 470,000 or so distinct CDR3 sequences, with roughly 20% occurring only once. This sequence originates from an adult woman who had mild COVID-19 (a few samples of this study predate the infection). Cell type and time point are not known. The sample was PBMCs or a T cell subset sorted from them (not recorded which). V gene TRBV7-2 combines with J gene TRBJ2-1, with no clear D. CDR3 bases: TGTGCCAGCAGCCCCGACGTAGGTCTTTACAATGAGCAGTTCTTC. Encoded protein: CASSPDVGLYNEQFF.